A selection of T cell receptor beta chains follows, all from one sample in a study of shared clonotypes between healthy human individuals. Generated by immunoSEQ multiplex PCR, the TCRdb table keeps only in-frame clones and is missing some. The table lists about 1.5 million clones, 95% to 99% of them singletons. Sequenced sample: naive CD4+ T cells sorted from blood. These receptor sequences come from a man younger than 45 in good health. Both conserved end residues are part of each CDR3.

J gene	V gene	CDR3 protein
TRBJ2-3	TRBV19	CASGLATPHRTDTQYF
TRBJ1-4	TRBV5-1	CASSLRMGSGKGPRKEKLFF
TRBJ2-3	TRBV18	CASSPAGGITDTQYF
TRBJ2-7	TRBV14	CASSRRFDRPLVEQYF
TRBJ1-1	TRBV14	CASSPSMTENTEAFF
TRBJ2-3	TRBV29-1	CSVEGYAGTEVF
TRBJ1-4	TRBV28	CASSPPGQVKKLFF
TRBJ2-2	TRBV7-2	CASSPRTSGYTGELFF
TRBJ2-2	TRBV9	CASSVVYTGELFF
TRBJ2-3	TRBV5-1	CASSLGHDPDTQYF
TRBJ2-1	TRBV5-5	CASSLMGDYNEQFF
TRBJ2-3	TRBV2	CASRGPQGTDTQYF
TRBJ1-3	TRBV18	CASSAGTPGNTIYF
TRBJ2-5	TRBV11-3	CASSRGLEETQYF
TRBJ2-3	TRBV19	CASSIRRGLSRATDTQYF
TRBJ2-7	TRBV27	CASSLGTVSYEQYF
TRBJ1-5	TRBV19	CASSIDRDQPQHF
TRBJ2-2	TRBV5-1	CASSTGQLTGELFF
TRBJ1-5	TRBV18	CASSPEFSNQPQHF
TRBJ2-3	TRBV5-1	CASSLVARRGTDTQYF
TRBJ2-2	TRBV23-1	CASSHLGLSPGGELFF
TRBJ2-5	TRBV2	CASSVQRGETQYF
TRBJ1-1	TRBV9	CASSVLGLKNGGAFF
TRBJ2-2	TRBV10-3	CAISFSGETGELFF
TRBJ1-1	TRBV28	CAIETRNTEAFF
TRBJ1-1	TRBV28	CASSLGGPIPEAFF
TRBJ1-1	TRBV7-9	CASSLYAGTNTEAFF
TRBJ2-3	TRBV5-6	CASSLRGTDTQYF
TRBJ1-5	TRBV28	CASSMSRGDPNQPQHF
TRBJ2-7	TRBV5-1	CASSLGMALSYEQYF
TRBJ2-3	TRBV5-1	CASSLGTLAGGIGDTQYF
TRBJ2-1	TRBV5-4	CASSSKRGEREQFF
TRBJ1-4	TRBV19	CASSISRNAGEKLFF
TRBJ2-2	TRBV19	CATWPENSFTGELFF
TRBJ2-7	TRBV19	CASSRSWPAEQYF
TRBJ2-3	TRBV27	CASSSLGAGGEDTQYF
TRBJ2-3	TRBV4-3	CASSQLGTSGRAQYF
TRBJ2-2	TRBV6-5	CASSYGDGPGELFF
TRBJ1-2	TRBV6-1	CASSVGRGSFPRYGYTF
TRBJ2-2	TRBV5-4	CASSLVGTNTGELFF
TRBJ1-1	TRBV7-9	CASSLVSGRGSTEAFF
TRBJ2-1	TRBV7-3	CASSLTPPGTSGSTEQFF
TRBJ1-3	TRBV6-6	CASSYEDRSPGNTIYF
TRBJ2-1	TRBV5-1	CASSATSGRYNEQFF
TRBJ1-1	TRBV2	CASSVGRTGSLNTEAFF
TRBJ2-5	TRBV16	CASSLIPVAGEETQYF
TRBJ1-1	TRBV29-1	CSATVQGFDTEAFF
TRBJ2-3	TRBV29-1	CSVESRGPDTQYF
TRBJ2-3	TRBV10-2	CASSESTGTDTQYF
TRBJ2-7	TRBV29-1	CSVSGTLGEQYF
TRBJ2-2	TRBV9	CASTWDSNTGELFF
TRBJ1-5	TRBV6-5	CASSSSLLNQPQHF